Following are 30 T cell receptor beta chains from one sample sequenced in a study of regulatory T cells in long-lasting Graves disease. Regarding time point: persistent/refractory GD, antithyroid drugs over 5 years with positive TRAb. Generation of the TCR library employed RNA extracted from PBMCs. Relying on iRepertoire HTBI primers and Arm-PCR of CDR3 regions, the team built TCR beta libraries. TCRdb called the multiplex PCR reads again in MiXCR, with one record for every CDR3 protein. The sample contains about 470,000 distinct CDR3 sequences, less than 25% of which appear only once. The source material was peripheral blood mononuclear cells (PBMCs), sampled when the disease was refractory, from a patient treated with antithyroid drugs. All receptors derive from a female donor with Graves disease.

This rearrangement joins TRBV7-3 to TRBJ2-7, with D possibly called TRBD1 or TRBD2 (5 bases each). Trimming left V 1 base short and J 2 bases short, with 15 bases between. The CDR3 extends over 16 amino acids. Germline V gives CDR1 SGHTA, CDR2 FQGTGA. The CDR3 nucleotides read TGTGCCAGCAGCTTAATCGGGACCCTCCTTCCCTACGAGCAGTACTTC. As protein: CASSLIGTLLPYEQYF.

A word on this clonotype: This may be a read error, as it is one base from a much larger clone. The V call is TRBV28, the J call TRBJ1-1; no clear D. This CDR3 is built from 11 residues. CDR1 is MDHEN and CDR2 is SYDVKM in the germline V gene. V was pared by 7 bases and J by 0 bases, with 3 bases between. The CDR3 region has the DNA TGTGCCAGCAAGGTGAACACTGAAGCTTTCTTT. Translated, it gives CASKVNTEAFF. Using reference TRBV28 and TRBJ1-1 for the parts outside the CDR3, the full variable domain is DVKVTQSSRYLVKRTGEKVFLECVQDMDHENMFWYRQDPGLGLRLIYFSYDVKMKEKGDIPEGYSVSREKKERFSLILESASTNQTSMYLCASKVNTEAFFGQGTRLTVV.

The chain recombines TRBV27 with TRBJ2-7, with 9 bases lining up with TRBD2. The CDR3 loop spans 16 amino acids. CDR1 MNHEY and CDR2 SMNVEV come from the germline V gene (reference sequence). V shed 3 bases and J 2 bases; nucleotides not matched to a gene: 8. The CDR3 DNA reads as TGTGCCAGCAGTTTCCTAAAGGTAGCGGGAGCCTACGAGCAGTACTTC. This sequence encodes CASSFLKVAGAYEQYF.

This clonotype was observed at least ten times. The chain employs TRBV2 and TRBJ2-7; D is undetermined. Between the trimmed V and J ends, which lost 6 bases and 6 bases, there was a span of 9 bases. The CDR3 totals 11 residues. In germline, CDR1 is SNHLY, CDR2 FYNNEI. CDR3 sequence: CASRGSGEQYF. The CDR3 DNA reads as TGTGCCAGCAGGGGGTCAGGCGAGCAGTACTTC.

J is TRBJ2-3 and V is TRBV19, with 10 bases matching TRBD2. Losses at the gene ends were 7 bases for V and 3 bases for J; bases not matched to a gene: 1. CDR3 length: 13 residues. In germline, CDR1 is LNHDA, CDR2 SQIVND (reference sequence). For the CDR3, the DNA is TGTGCCAGTACTAGCGGGAGAACAGATACGCAGTATTTT. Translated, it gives CASTSGRTDTQYF.

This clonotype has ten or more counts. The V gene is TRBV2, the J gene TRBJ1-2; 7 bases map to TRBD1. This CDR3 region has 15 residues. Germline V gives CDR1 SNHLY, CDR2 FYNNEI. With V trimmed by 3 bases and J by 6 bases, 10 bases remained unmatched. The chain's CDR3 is CASSDERGLSDGYTF. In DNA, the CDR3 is TGTGCCAGCAGTGATGAAAGGGGGCTCAGCGATGGCTACACCTTC.

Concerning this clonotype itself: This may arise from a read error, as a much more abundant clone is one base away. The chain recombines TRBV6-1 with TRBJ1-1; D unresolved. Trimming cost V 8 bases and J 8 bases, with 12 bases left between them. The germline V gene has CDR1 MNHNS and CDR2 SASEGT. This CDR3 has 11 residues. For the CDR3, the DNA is TGTGCCAGCGGCTTAACGTCGGAAGCTTTCTTT. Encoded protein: CASGLTSEAFF.

The CDR3 reads CSVEDHRTGVGEQYF. CDR3 nucleotides: TGCAGCGTTGAAGATCATCGGACAGGGGTGGGAGAGCAGTACTTC. The genes are TRBV29-1 and TRBJ2-7, with 9 bases matching TRBD1. Germline values: CDR1 SQVTM, CDR2 ANQGSEA. This CDR3 spans 15 amino acids. J gave up 7 bases and V 0 bases, and 10 bases lay outside the gene matches.

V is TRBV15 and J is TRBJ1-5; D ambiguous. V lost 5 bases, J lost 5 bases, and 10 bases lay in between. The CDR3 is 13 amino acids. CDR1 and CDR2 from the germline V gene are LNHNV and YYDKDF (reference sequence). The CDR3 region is CATSFDSDQPQHF. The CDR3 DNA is TGTGCCACCAGCTTTGACTCGGATCAGCCCCAGCATTTT.

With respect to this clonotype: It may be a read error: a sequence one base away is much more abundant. The CDR3 DNA follows: TGTGCCAGCAGTTGGGACGGAGGAATTGGCGAGCACTACTTC. Translated: CASSWDGGIGEHYF. The chain joins TRBV6-9 to TRBJ2-7; either TRBD1 or TRBD2 may fit D (5 bases each). The CDR3 has 14 amino acids. Germline CDR1 is MNHGY and CDR2 is SVAAGI.

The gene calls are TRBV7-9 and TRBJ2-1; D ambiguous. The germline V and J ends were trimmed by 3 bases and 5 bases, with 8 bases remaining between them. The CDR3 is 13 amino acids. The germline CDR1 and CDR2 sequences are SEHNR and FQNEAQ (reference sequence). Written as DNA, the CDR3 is TGTGCCAGCAGCTTTGATTTTGACAATGAGCAGTTCTTC. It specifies CASSFDFDNEQFF. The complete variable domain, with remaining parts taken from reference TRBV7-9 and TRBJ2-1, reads DTGVSQNPRHKITKRGQNVTFRCDPISEHNRLYWYRQTLGQGPEFLTYFQNEAQLEKSRLLSDRFSAERPKGSFSTLEIQRTEQGDSAMYLCASSFDFDNEQFFGPGTRLTVL.

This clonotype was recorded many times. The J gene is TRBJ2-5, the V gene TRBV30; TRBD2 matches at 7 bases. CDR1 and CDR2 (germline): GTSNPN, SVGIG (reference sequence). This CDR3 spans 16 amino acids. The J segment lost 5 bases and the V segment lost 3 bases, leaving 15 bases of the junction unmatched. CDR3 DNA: TGTGCCTGGAGCGCTGGGCTAGCGGCATTAGGGGAGACCCAGTACTTC. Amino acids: CAWSAGLAALGETQYF.

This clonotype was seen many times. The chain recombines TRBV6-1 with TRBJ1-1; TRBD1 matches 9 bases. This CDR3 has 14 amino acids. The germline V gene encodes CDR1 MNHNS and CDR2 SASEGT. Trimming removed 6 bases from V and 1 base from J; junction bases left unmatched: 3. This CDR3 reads CASRETGGNTEAFF. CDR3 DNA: TGTGCCAGCAGAGAGACAGGGGGGAACACTGAAGCTTTCTTT.

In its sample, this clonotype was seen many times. The CDR3 is CASSDRGYTEAFF. CDR3 coding DNA: TGTGCCAGCAGTGACAGGGGGTACACTGAAGCTTTCTTT. The gene calls are TRBV28 and TRBJ1-1; 9 bases fit TRBD1. Germline V gives CDR1 MDHEN, CDR2 SYDVKM. The CDR3 loop spans 13 amino acids. V dropped 5 bases and J dropped 3; count of bases not matched to a gene: 1.

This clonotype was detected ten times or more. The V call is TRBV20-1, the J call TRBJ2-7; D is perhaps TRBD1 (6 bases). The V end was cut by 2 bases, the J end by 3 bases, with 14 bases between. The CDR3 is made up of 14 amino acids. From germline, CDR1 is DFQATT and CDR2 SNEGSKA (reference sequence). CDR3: CSARSADRYYEQYF. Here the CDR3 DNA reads TGCAGTGCTAGATCCGCGGACAGATACTACGAGCAGTACTTC.

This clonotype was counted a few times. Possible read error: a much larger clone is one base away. DNA of the CDR3: TGTGCCAGCAGTTTAACGGACAGGGGCTACGAGCAGTACTTC. This gives the protein CASSLTDRGYEQYF. The rearrangement joins TRBV6-5 to TRBJ2-7; TRBD1 matches 9 bases. The CDR3 runs to 14 residues. Germline V gene lookup returns CDR1 MNHEY and CDR2 SVGAGI. Germline trimming cut 4 bases from V and 3 bases from J; bases unmatched to any gene: 4.

CDR3 coding DNA: TGCAGTGCTAGTTTGGGGACAGGGGTTTTCTACGAGCAGTACTTC. Protein: CSASLGTGVFYEQYF. This rearrangement joins TRBV20-1 to TRBJ2-5; 10 bases are shared with TRBD1. With the DNA end fitting TRBJ2-7 better, the J assignment may be wrong. This CDR3 is 15 amino acids long. From germline, CDR1 is DFQATT and CDR2 SNEGSKA (reference sequence).

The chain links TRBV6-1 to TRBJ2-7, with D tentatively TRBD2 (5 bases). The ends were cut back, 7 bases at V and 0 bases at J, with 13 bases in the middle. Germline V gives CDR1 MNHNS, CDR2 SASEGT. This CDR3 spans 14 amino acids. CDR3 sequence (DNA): TGTGCCAGCACGCCGAGGGCAAGCTCCTACGAGCAGTACTTC. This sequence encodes CASTPRASSYEQYF.

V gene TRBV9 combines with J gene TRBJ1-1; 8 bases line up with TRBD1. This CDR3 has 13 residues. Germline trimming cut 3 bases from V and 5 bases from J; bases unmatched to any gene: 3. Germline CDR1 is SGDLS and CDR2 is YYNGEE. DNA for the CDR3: TGTGCCAGCAGCGCAGGGGGCCGGACTGAAGCTTTCTTT. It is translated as CASSAGGRTEAFF.

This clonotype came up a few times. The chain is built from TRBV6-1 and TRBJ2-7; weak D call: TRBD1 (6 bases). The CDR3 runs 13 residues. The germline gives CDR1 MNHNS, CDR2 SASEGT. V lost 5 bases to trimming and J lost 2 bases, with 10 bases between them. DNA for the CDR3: TGTGCCAGCAGTAAAAGGGGGACCTACGAGCAGTACTTC. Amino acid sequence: CASSKRGTYEQYF.

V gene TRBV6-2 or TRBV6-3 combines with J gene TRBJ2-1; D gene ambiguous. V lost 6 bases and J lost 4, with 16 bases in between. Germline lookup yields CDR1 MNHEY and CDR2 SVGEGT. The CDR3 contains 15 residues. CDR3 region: CASRPLGGGYNEQFF. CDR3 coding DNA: TGTGCCAGCAGACCGCTAGGCGGTGGGTACAATGAGCAGTTCTTC.

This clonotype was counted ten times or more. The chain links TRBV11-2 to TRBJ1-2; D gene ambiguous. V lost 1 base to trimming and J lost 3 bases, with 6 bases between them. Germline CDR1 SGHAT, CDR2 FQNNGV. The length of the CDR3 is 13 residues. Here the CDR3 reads CASSLGGYYGYTF. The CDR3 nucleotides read TGTGCCAGCAGCTTAGGAGGGTACTATGGCTACACCTTC.

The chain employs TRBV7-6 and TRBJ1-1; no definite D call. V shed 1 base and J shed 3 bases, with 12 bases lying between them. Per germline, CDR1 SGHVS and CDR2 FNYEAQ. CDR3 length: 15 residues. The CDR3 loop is CASSLEGFGDTEAFF. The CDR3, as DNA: TGTGCCAGCAGCTTAGAAGGGTTTGGTGACACTGAAGCTTTCTTT.

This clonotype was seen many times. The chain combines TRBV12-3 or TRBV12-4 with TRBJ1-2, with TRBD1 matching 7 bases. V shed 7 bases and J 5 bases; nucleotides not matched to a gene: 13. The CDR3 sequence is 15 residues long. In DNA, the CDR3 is TGTGCCAGCACCCTAACCGGGACAGCGCCTTATGGCTACACCTTC. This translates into CASTLTGTAPYGYTF.

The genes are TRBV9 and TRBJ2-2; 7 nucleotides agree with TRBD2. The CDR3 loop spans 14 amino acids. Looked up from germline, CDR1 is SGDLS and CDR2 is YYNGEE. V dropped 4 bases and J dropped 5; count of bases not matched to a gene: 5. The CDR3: CASSIGGGTGELFF. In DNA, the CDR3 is TGTGCCAGCAGCATTGGGGGGGGGACCGGGGAGCTGTTTTTT.

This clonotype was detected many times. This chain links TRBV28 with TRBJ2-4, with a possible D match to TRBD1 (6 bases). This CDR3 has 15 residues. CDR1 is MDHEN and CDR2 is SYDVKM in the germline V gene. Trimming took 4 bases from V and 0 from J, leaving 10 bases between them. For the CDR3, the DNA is TGTGCCAGCAGTTCAGGGGTCGTAGCCAAAAACATTCAGTACTTC. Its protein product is CASSSGVVAKNIQYF.

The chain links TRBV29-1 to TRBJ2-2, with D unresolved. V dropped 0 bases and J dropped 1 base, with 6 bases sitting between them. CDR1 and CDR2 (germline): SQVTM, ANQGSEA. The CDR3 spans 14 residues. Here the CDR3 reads CSVEDDQNTGELFF. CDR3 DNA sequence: TGCAGCGTTGAAGATGACCAGAACACCGGGGAGCTGTTTTTT.

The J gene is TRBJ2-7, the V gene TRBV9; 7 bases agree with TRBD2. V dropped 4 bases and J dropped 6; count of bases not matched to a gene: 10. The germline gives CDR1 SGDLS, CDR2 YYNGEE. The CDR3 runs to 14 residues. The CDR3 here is CASSSTGGGIEQYF. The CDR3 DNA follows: TGTGCCAGCAGCTCCACGGGGGGAGGGATCGAGCAGTACTTC.

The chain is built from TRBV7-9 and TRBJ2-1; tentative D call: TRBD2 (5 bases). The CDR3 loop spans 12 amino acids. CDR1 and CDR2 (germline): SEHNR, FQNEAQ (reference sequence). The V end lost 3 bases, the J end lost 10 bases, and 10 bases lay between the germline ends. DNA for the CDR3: TGTGCCAGCAGCTTGGCCCTAGCCGAGCAGTTCTTC. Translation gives CASSLALAEQFF.

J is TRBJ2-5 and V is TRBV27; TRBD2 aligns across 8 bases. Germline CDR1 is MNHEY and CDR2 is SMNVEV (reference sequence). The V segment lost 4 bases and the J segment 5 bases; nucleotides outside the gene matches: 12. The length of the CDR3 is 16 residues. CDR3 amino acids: CASSSLPGTRRETQYF. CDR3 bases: TGTGCCAGCAGTTCCCTACCCGGGACTAGAAGGGAGACCCAGTACTTC.